In its sample, the clone carrying this T cell receptor (beta chain) was seen many times. This CDR3 spans 14 amino acids. The germline V gene encodes CDR1 SGHTA and CDR2 FQGNSA. Unmatched junction bases numbered 7, after V lost 4 bases and J lost 8 bases. Noted time point: newly diagnosed GD, antithyroid drugs for less than 3 months. The authors made the TCR library using RNA they extracted from PBMCs. This specimen comes from a study of regulatory T cells in long-lasting Graves disease. Construction of TCR beta libraries relied on iRepertoire HTBI primers and on Arm-PCR targeting CDR3 regions. One entry per CDR3 protein results from TCRdb running MiXCR on the multiplex PCR reads. The table lists fewer than 550,000 distinct CDR3 sequences, about a sixth of them singletons. The same data also went into a second study, on T cells in Graves' hyperthyroidism and ophthalmopathy. This second study notes: Stable Graves' hyperthyroidism denoted no ophthalmopathy progression over 18 months. Diagnostic assessment was based on clinical symptoms, serum thyroxine and TRAb, thyroid ultrasound and orbital computed tomography. TCR CDR3 regions were first amplified by RT-PCR with HTBI primers.

The rearrangement joins TRBV7-2 to TRBJ2-1; the match to TRBD2 covers 8 bases. Here the sequenced sample was peripheral blood mononuclear cells (PBMCs), taken at new diagnosis, from a patient treated with antithyroid drugs. The TCR was taken from a woman between 18 and 30 years old with Graves disease. CDR3: CASSSGTSSHEQFF. The CDR3 nucleotides are TGTGCCAGCAGCTCCGGGACTAGTAGTCATGAGCAGTTCTTC.